This T cell receptor beta chain was retrieved from a study of regulatory T cells in long-lasting Graves disease. Study-level points and caveats: Results may be inaccurate due to the small sample size.

Time point here: newly diagnosed GD, antithyroid drugs for less than 3 months. The TCR library was prepared using RNA isolated from PBMCs. Arm-PCR of CDR3 regions with iRepertoire HTBI primers generated TCR beta libraries. MiXCR was run by TCRdb on the multiplex PCR reads, yielding one entry per CDR3 protein. The sample lists about 530,000 distinct CDR3 sequences, about 15% occurring once. This CDR3 contains 13 residues. The germline V gene has CDR1 SGHAT and CDR2 FQNNGV. The V and J ends lost 5 bases and 3 bases, in that order; junction bases with no gene match: 3. Note on this clonotype: Its antigen is not known.

The same specimen was also included in a second study, on T cells in Graves' hyperthyroidism and ophthalmopathy. That paper states: Most thyroid clonotypes with frequency above 0.001 were detected in blood.

The TCR sequence derives from a woman aged 40 to 65 with Graves disease. Sample: peripheral blood mononuclear cells (PBMCs), taken at new diagnosis, from a patient treated with antithyroid drugs. The gene calls are TRBV11-2 and TRBJ2-5, with 7 bases that match TRBD1. DNA of the CDR3: TGTGCCAGCAGCAGGGACAGTAAAGAGACCCAGTACTTC. Translated, it gives CASSRDSKETQYF.